These T cell receptor beta chains were read from a single sample in a study of CD8 T cells in Susac syndrome. Via MiXCR, TCRdb re-called the immunoSEQ multiplex PCR reads, giving one row per CDR3 protein. Found here are 95,000 to 150,000 distinct CDR3 sequences, over 90% of them singletons; the top ten hold roughly 0.14%. The sequencing sample was made of CD4+ T cells from PBMCs. All receptors derive from a human donor with Susac syndrome. Each CDR3 is given with its conserved first and last residue. Fields, in order: V gene, clone size, J gene, D gene, CDR3 protein, CDR3 DNA. D genes are given only for firm matches. Clone size, where shown, is once, few, many, or a class for clones that have expanded.

TRBV6-5	.	TRBJ2-3	TRBD2	CASSYGAGEGTDTQYF	TGTGCCAGCAGTTACGGAGCGGGAGAGGGCACAGATACGCAGTATTTT
TRBV28	.	TRBJ2-2	.	CAIKGDAKTGELFF	TGTGCCATTAAAGGGGATGCTAAGACCGGGGAGCTGTTTTTT
TRBV4-2	.	TRBJ2-7	.	CASSRGEQGYEQYF	TGTGCCAGCAGCCGCGGGGAACAGGGCTACGAGCAGTACTTC
TRBV30	.	TRBJ1-4	.	CGLKEGMGEKLFF	TGTGGATTGAAGGAAGGAATGGGAGAAAAACTGTTTTTT
TRBV20-1	.	TRBJ2-7	TRBD2	CSAGTTSGSYEQYF	TGCAGTGCTGGAACCACTAGCGGGAGCTACGAGCAGTACTTC
TRBV29-1	.	TRBJ2-1	TRBD1	CSVGGQVDEQFF	TGCAGCGTTGGAGGACAGGTCGATGAGCAGTTCTTC
TRBV3-1	.	TRBJ2-7	.	CASRQGSEQYF	TGTGCCAGCCGCCAGGGCTCCGAGCAGTACTTC
TRBV6-2/TRBV6-3	once	TRBJ2-7	TRBD2	CASSRRGTGLAGGPRYEQYF	TGTGCCAGCAGCCGACGGGGGACGGGACTAGCGGGAGGGCCTCGGTACGAGCAGTACTTC
TRBV4-2	once	TRBJ2-3	.	CASSPFTSTDTQYF	TGTGCCAGCAGCCCCTTCACTAGCACAGATACGCAGTATTTT
TRBV2	.	TRBJ2-1	.	CASSETASSYTEQFF	TGTGCCAGCAGTGAAACGGCTAGCAGTTACACTGAGCAGTTCTTC
TRBV6-6	.	TRBJ2-7	.	CASSYSQIYEQYF	TGTGCCAGCAGTTACAGTCAGATCTACGAGCAGTACTTC
TRBV20-1	.	TRBJ2-1	.	CSASGTTNEQFF	TGCAGTGCATCCGGGACCACCAATGAGCAGTTCTTC
TRBV20-1	.	TRBJ2-5	.	CSARDWAGKETQYF	TGCAGTGCTAGAGATTGGGCAGGGAAAGAGACCCAGTACTTC
TRBV16	.	TRBJ1-4	.	CASVGTANEKLFF	TGTGCCAGCGTCGGGACGGCTAATGAAAAACTGTTTTTT
TRBV12-3/TRBV12-4	.	TRBJ2-1	TRBD2	CASSPLAGISSYNEQFF	TGTGCCAGCAGTCCTCTAGCGGGTATTAGCTCCTACAATGAGCAGTTCTTC
TRBV4-1	.	TRBJ1-1	.	CASSPGTLNTEAFF	TGCGCCAGCAGCCCGGGGACCCTGAACACTGAAGCTTTCTTT
TRBV5-4	.	TRBJ2-6	.	CASSFGGRSSGANVLTF	TGTGCCAGCAGCTTCGGGGGCAGGAGCTCTGGGGCCAACGTCCTGACTTTC
TRBV25-1	.	TRBJ2-1	.	CASKRDSYNEQFF	TGTGCCAGCAAACGCGACAGCTACAATGAGCAGTTCTTC
TRBV29-1	.	TRBJ2-1	TRBD2	CSVASGTHNEQFF	TGCAGCGTGGCTAGCGGGACCCACAATGAGCAGTTCTTC
TRBV11-2	.	TRBJ2-2	.	CASSAQGRGGELFF	TGTGCCAGCAGCGCACAGGGAAGGGGCGGGGAGCTGTTTTTT
TRBV12-3/TRBV12-4	.	TRBJ2-4	.	CASSSLALDIQYF	TGTGCCAGCAGCTCCTTGGCGCTGGACATTCAGTACTTC
TRBV5-1	.	TRBJ2-1	.	CASRTGISSYNEQFF	TGCGCCAGCAGGACCGGGATCAGCTCCTACAATGAGCAGTTCTTC
TRBV29-1	.	TRBJ2-3	.	CSVASTSTDTQYF	TGCAGCGTGGCTAGCACTAGCACAGATACGCAGTATTTT
TRBV27	.	TRBJ1-4	.	CASSYLPTATNEKLFF	TGTGCCAGCAGTTACCTCCCGACAGCAACTAATGAAAAACTGTTTTTT
TRBV28	.	TRBJ2-4	TRBD2	CASSFRRDYKNIQYF	TGTGCCAGCAGTTTTCGGCGGGACTACAAAAACATTCAGTACTTC
TRBV25-1	.	TRBJ2-1	.	CASSVDLAGDEQFF	TGTGCCAGCAGTGTCGATCTAGCCGGGGATGAGCAGTTCTTC
TRBV28	.	TRBJ2-7	TRBD2	CASRASGRYEQYF	TGTGCCAGCAGGGCTAGCGGCAGATACGAGCAGTACTTC
TRBV5-1	.	TRBJ2-1	TRBD2	CASSSSGGGGSSYNEQFF	TGCGCCAGCAGTAGTAGCGGGGGAGGGGGTTCCTCCTACAATGAGCAGTTCTTC
TRBV7-9	once	TRBJ2-4	.	CASSLVGSGDIQYF	TGTGCCAGCAGCTTAGTAGGTAGTGGGGACATTCAGTACTTC
TRBV7-9	.	TRBJ1-5	.	CASSSSMTVGGQPQHF	TGTGCCAGCAGCTCGTCAATGACAGTGGGAGGTCAGCCCCAGCATTTT
TRBV20-1	.	TRBJ2-1	.	CSARESGPGNEQFF	TGCAGTGCTAGAGAGAGCGGGCCGGGGAATGAGCAGTTCTTC
TRBV30	.	TRBJ1-1	.	CAWRGRGNTEAFF	TGTGCCTGGAGGGGCAGGGGGAACACTGAAGCTTTCTTT
TRBV20-1	.	TRBJ2-1	TRBD1	CSATQGARNEQFF	TGCAGTGCTACCCAGGGGGCGAGGAATGAGCAGTTCTTC
TRBV13	.	TRBJ1-1	.	CASSLVGYTEAFF	TGTGCCAGCAGCTTAGTAGGATACACTGAAGCTTTCTTT
TRBV5-4	.	TRBJ1-1	.	CASSRGGAEAFF	TGTGCCAGCAGCCGCGGCGGGGCTGAAGCTTTCTTT
TRBV14	.	TRBJ1-2	.	CASSQDEQAYGYTF	TGTGCCAGCAGCCAAGATGAGCAAGCCTATGGCTACACCTTC
TRBV18	.	TRBJ1-5	.	CASSPFTEGGAQHF	TGTGCCAGCTCACCCTTTACAGAGGGCGGGGCCCAGCATTTT